This entry is about one T cell receptor beta chain. Per the original data handling: It was from reference gene primer amplification that nucleated cell counts were estimated. The repertoire was sequenced with immunoSEQ multiplex PCR; TCRdb's copy has only in-frame clones and lacks some. V and J calls and clone size are copied from that table; D and trimming were computed from the DNA. The repertoire holds about 230,000 clones, 70% to 85% seen once, with around 2% in the top ten. The data stem from a study of blood T cell repertoires in COVID-19. Study in general: Both acute and convalescent COVID-19 samples were obtained from the United States, Italy and Spain. From T cells, B-cell-depleted T cells, or PBMCs came the material, which was cDNA or gDNA.

The V gene lost 0 bases and the J gene lost 2 bases, with 10 bases spanning the gap. CDR3 length equals 15 residues. Germline-derived CDR1 and CDR2 are LNHNV and YYDKDF (reference sequence). The chain employs TRBV15 and TRBJ2-5; maybe TRBD1 (5 bases). This receptor was identified in a man aged 40-49 years who had recovered from COVID-19. Input material: peripheral blood. CDR3 nucleotide sequence: TGTGCCACCAGCAGAGATCCACAGGCTCAAGAGACCCAGTACTTC. It encodes CATSRDPQAQETQYF.